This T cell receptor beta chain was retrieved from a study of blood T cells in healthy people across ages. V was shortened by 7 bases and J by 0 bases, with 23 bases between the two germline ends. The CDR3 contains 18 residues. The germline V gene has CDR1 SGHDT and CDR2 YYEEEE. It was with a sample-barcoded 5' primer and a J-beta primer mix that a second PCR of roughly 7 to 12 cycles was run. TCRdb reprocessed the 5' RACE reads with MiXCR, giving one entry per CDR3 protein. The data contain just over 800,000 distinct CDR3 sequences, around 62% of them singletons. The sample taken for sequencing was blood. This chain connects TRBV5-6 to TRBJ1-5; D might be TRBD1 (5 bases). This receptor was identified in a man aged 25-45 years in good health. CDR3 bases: TGTGCCAGCTCCCGCGGGGCAGGGAAGGATTATAGCAATCAGCCCCAGCATTTT. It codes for CASSRGAGKDYSNQPQHF.